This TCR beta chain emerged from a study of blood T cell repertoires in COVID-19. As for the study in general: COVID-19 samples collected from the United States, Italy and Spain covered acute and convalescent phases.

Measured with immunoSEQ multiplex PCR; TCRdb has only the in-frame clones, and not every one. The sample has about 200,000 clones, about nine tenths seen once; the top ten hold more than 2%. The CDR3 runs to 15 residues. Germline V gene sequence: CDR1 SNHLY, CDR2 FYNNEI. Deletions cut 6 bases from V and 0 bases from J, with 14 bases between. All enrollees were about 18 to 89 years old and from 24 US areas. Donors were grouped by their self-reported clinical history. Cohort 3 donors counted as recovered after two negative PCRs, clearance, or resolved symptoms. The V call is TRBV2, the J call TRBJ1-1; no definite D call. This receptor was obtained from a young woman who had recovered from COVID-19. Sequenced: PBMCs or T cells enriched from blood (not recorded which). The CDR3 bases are TGTGCCAGCAGCCTCAGTGTCCTCATGAACACTGAAGCTTTCTTT. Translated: CASSLSVLMNTEAFF. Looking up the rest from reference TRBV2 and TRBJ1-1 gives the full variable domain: EPEVTQTPSHQVTQMGQEVILRCVPISNHLYFYWYRQILGQKVEFLVSFYNNEISEKSEIFDDQFSVERPDGSNFTLKIRSTKLEDSAMYFCASSLSVLMNTEAFFGQGTRLTVV.